The subject of this entry is one T cell receptor (beta chain). CDR1 and CDR2 (germline): SGHRS, YFSETQ. V lost 3 bases and J lost 3; bases outside the gene matches: 5. CDR3 size: 15 residues. The data were taken from a study of blood T cell repertoires in COVID-19. The wider study: Samples of COVID-19 (acute and convalescent) were obtained from the United States, Italy and Spain. Sources were T cells, B-cell-depleted T cells, or PBMCs; the material itself was cDNA or gDNA.

As processed by the authors: For nucleated cells, counts were estimated from reference gene primer amplification. Sequenced by immunoSEQ multiplex PCR; TCRdb stores in-frame clones only, minus some. V, J and clone size are those of that table, while D and trimming were read from the DNA. In the table there are 350,000 to 450,000 clones, around 87% of which are singletons. One Seattle source followed patients from active infection through their disease course. Material: peripheral blood. The V call is TRBV5-1, the J call TRBJ2-3; TRBD1 agrees at 9 bases. The TCR originated in a woman aged 55 to 70 with COVID-19, enrolled during active disease. The CDR3 is CASSYPGQGTDTQYF. The CDR3 DNA is TGCGCCAGCAGCTACCCGGGACAGGGTACAGATACGCAGTATTTT.